Each of the 8 T cell receptor beta chains below was sequenced from the same sample in a study of HIV-infected patients and healthy controls. About 500 ng RNA was reverse transcribed with alpha and beta constant-region primers. Alpha and beta chain libraries were made separately by chain-specific third strand synthesis with multiplexing indices. TCRdb reprocessed the 5' RACE reads with MiXCR, giving one entry per CDR3 protein. In the table there are approximately 11,000 distinct CDR3 sequences, 6% of which are singletons. Roughly three months, about 14 weeks, into antiretroviral therapy, follow-up blood was collected. All unsorted peripheral T cells were captured because whole blood was used without fractionation. The starting material was blood, obtained during antiretroviral therapy. Receptor source: an adult with HIV infection. The donor label of this sample is uncertain.

This clonotype was seen at least ten times. The chain carries TRBV4-3 and TRBJ2-2; the match to TRBD2 covers 12 bases. The germline V gene encodes CDR1 LGHNA and CDR2 YSLEER. The junction had 11 bases not matched to a gene; V was cut back by 4 bases and J by 5 bases. The CDR3 totals 18 residues. CDR3 loop: CASSPLSSGGAETGELFF. In nucleotides, the CDR3 is TGCGCCAGCAGCCCGTTATCTAGCGGGGGGGCCGAAACCGGGGAGCTGTTTTTT.

The genes are TRBV5-5 and TRBJ2-6; possible D gene TRBD2, 5 bases. The CDR3 is 16 amino acids. V gave up 2 bases and J gave up 0 bases, with 9 bases separating them. Germline CDR1 and CDR2: SGHKS and YYEKEE (reference sequence). Here the CDR3 DNA reads TGTGCCAGCAGCTTCCTGGGGAGCTCTGGGGCCAACGTCCTGACTTTC. It is translated as CASSFLGSSGANVLTF.

This clonotype was detected ten times or more. The chain uses TRBV6-5 and TRBJ1-6; 9 bases align to TRBD1. V lost 6 bases, J lost 7 bases, and 7 bases stayed unmatched. CDR1 MNHEY and CDR2 SVGAGI come from the germline V gene. The CDR3 is 15 residues long. The CDR3 reads CASRLAGQGNSPLHF. The CDR3 DNA is TGTGCCAGCAGACTGGCAGGACAGGGGAATTCACCCCTCCACTTT.

In its sample, this clonotype was seen many times. The rearrangement links TRBV7-9 to TRBJ2-5, with 10 bases fitting TRBD1. CDR3 length: 14 residues. The ends lost 4 bases at V and 5 bases at J; junction bases unmatched: 4. Germline V gene sequence: CDR1 SEHNR, CDR2 FQNEAQ (reference sequence). The CDR3 sequence is CASSSDRGKETQYF. In nucleotides, the CDR3 is TGTGCCAGCAGCTCGGACAGGGGGAAGGAGACCCAGTACTTC.

This clonotype was detected ten times or more. The chain carries TRBV29-1 and TRBJ2-1, with TRBD2 matching 10 bases. CDR3 length: 14 residues. CDR1 is SQVTM, CDR2 ANQGSEA, per germline. Losses at the gene ends were 4 bases for V and 2 bases for J; bases not matched to a gene: 2. The DNA for the CDR3 is TGCAGCGTTGGAGCGGGAGGGCCCTACAATGAGCAGTTCTTC. This gives the protein CSVGAGGPYNEQFF.

Ten or more counts support this clonotype. The CDR3 region is CASGGGEKLFF. CDR3 sequence (DNA): TGTGCCAGCGGTGGAGGGGAAAAACTGTTTTTT. The chain has TRBV13 and TRBJ1-4, with unresolved D. Trimming shortened V by 8 bases and J by 8 bases, and 9 bases separated the two germline ends. The CDR3 loop spans 11 amino acids. Germline V gene data show CDR1 as PRHDT and CDR2 as FYEKMQ (reference sequence). Drawing the rest from reference TRBV13 and TRBJ1-4, the complete variable domain is AAGVIQSPRHLIKEKRETATLKCYPIPRHDTVYWYQQGPGQDPQFLISFYEKMQSDKGSIPDRFSAQQFSDYHSELNMSSLELGDSALYFCASGGGEKLFFGSGTQLSVL.

This clonotype has a handful of counts. CDR3 residues: CASSSGQNTGELFF. In DNA, the CDR3 is TGTGCCAGCAGTTCGGGACAGAACACCGGGGAGCTGTTTTTT. The J gene is TRBJ2-2, the V gene TRBV27; D might be TRBD1 (6 bases). CDR1 is MNHEY and CDR2 is SMNVEV in the germline V gene (reference sequence). The germline V and J ends were trimmed by 4 bases and 1 base, with 7 bases remaining between them. This CDR3 spans 14 amino acids.

By share of the sample, this clonotype is medium-sized (0.01 to 0.1%). This chain uses TRBV2 with TRBJ2-1; 9 bases fit TRBD1. The germline V gene encodes CDR1 SNHLY and CDR2 FYNNEI. This CDR3 has 16 amino acids. Trimming cost V 1 base and J 7 bases; bases outside gene matches: 8. In DNA form, the CDR3 reads TGTGCCAGCAGTGAAGATCCGGGACAGGGAGCGAATGAGCAGTTCTTC. Translating gives CASSEDPGQGANEQFF.